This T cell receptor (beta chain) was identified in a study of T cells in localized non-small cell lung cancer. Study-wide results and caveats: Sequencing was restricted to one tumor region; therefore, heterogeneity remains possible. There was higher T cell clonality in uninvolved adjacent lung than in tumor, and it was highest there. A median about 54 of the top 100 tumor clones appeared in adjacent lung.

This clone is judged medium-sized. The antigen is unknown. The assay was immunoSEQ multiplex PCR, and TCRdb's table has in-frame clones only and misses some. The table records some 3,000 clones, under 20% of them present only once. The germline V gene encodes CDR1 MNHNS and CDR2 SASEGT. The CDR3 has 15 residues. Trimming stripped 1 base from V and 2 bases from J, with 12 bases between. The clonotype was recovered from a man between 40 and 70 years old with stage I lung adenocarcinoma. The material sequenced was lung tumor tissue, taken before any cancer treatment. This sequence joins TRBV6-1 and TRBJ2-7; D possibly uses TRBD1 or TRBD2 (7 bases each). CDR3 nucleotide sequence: TGTGCCAGCAGTGAAGAGGGAGGGGGCCCCTACGAGCAGTACGTC. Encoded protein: CASSEEGGGPYEQYV.